Each of the 15 T cell receptor beta chains below was sequenced from the same sample in a study of blood T cells in healthy people across ages (dated by TCRdb to about 2015). Preparation of the library involved 5' RACE. Sequencing was carried out with an Illumina HiSeq 2500. The second PCR ran for roughly 7 to 11 cycles and used a J-beta primer mix along with a sample-barcoded 5' primer. Clones were called with MiXCR by TCRdb after fastp trimmed the public reads at Q25, and only in-frame beta chains were retained. Rows merge per CDR3 protein into single entries with the most common DNA and genes. The sample contains some 1.5 million distinct CDR3 sequences, over 25% of them found a single time. Roughly 8% of the sample is held by the ten biggest clonotypes. The sample consisted of blood. The receptors here all came from a woman between 25 and 40 years old in good health.

This chain joins TRBV7-2 and TRBJ1-6, with a tentative D call TRBD1 (5 bases). Germline V gives CDR1 SGHTA, CDR2 FQGNSA. Deletions cut 4 bases from V and 9 bases from J, with 13 bases between. CDR3 length equals 14 residues. CDR3: CASSSGDPTSPLHF. CDR3 bases: TGTGCCAGCAGCTCCGGGGACCCTACTTCACCCCTCCACTTT.

This clonotype was counted a few times. The CDR3 nucleotides read TGCGCCAGCAGTGAGTCACAGGGTGTAGCTTTCTTT. Protein: CASSESQGVAFF. The chain carries TRBV10-1 and TRBJ1-1, with a tentative D call TRBD1 (6 bases). Germline CDR1 is WNHNN and CDR2 is SYGVQD (reference sequence). V was cut by 0 bases and J by 10 bases, with 9 bases left in between. The CDR3 loop spans 12 amino acids.

A note on this clonotype: One junction end disagrees with the germline gene, perhaps due to a read error. The chain joins TRBV6-5 to TRBJ1-2, with D maybe TRBD1 (5 bases). CDR1 and CDR2 (germline): MNHEY, SVGAGI. The CDR3 spans 14 residues. The CDR3 loop reads CASSSLGRGVGCTF. The CDR3 DNA follows: TGTGCCAGCAGTTCCCTCGGGAGGGGTGTGGGCTGCACCTTC.

The rearrangement joins TRBV12-5 to TRBJ2-1; D is perhaps TRBD1 (5 bases). The V gene's germline CDR1 is LGHNT and CDR2 FRNRAP. V was trimmed by 5 bases and J by 13 bases, leaving 18 bases between them. This CDR3 has 13 residues. DNA for the CDR3: TGTGCTAGTGGTCCCCAAGGGGTGGAGACCCAGTTCTTC. Its protein product is CASGPQGVETQFF.

This clonotype has more than one count but fewer than ten. This rearrangement joins TRBV12-3 or TRBV12-4 to TRBJ2-1; 8 bases align to TRBD2. CDR3 length: 15 amino acids. Losses at the gene ends were 7 bases for V and 4 bases for J; bases not matched to a gene: 9. CDR3 sequence (DNA): TGTGCCAGCACTTCGGCGGGGGGACCTTACAATGAGCAGTTCTTC. Translation gives CASTSAGGPYNEQFF.

This clonotype was counted many times. The chain joins TRBV6-6 to TRBJ2-5; 12 bases are shared with TRBD2. This CDR3 is 16 amino acids long. The J segment lost 2 bases and the V segment lost 6 bases, leaving 7 bases of the junction unmatched. CDR1 is MNHNY and CDR2 is SVGAGI in the germline V gene (reference sequence). The CDR3 DNA follows: TGTGCCAGCAGGTCTCAAACTAGCGGGGGGCAAGAGACCCAGTACTTC. It is translated as CASRSQTSGGQETQYF.

This chain links TRBV29-1 with TRBJ1-1; D gene ambiguous. Trimming left V 8 bases short and J 6 bases short, with 19 bases between. CDR1 and CDR2 (germline): SQVTM, ANQGSEA. The CDR3 runs 13 residues. In nucleotides, the CDR3 is TGCAGCACGCCGGGGTATCGGGTCTCTGAAGCTTTCTTT. Its translation is CSTPGYRVSEAFF.

The chain recombines TRBV7-9 with TRBJ2-1, with TRBD2 as a possible D gene (5 bases). V was pared by 1 base and J by 3 bases, with 7 bases between. This CDR3 is 14 amino acids long. Germline loops: CDR1 SEHNR, CDR2 FQNEAQ (reference sequence). CDR3 nucleotide sequence: TGTGCCAGCAGCTTAGTTAGCGTCTACAATGAGCAGTTCTTC. This translates into CASSLVSVYNEQFF. Variable domain in full (rest from reference TRBV7-9 and TRBJ2-1): DTGVSQNPRHKITKRGQNVTFRCDPISEHNRLYWYRQTLGQGPEFLTYFQNEAQLEKSRLLSDRFSAERPKGSFSTLEIQRTEQGDSAMYLCASSLVSVYNEQFFGPGTRLTVL.

As for this clonotype: A much larger clone sits a single nucleotide away, making a read error possible. The gene calls are TRBV24-1 and TRBJ2-7; D ambiguous. V lost 4 bases and J lost 10, with 7 bases in between. Per the germline V gene, CDR1 is KGHDR and CDR2 is SFDVKD. This CDR3 contains 10 residues. The CDR3 is CATSEPPQYF. Written as DNA, the CDR3 is TGTGCCACCAGTGAACCGCCCCAGTACTTC.

CDR3 in amino acids: CASSQAVAGGVSSYEQYF. In DNA, the CDR3 is TGCGCCAGCAGCCAAGCGGTAGCGGGAGGAGTGAGCTCCTACGAGCAGTACTTC. The J gene is TRBJ2-7, the V gene TRBV4-3; 10 nucleotides line up with TRBD2. CDR3 length: 18 residues. The V segment lost 1 base and the J segment 0 bases; nucleotides outside the gene matches: 9. Germline V gene sequence: CDR1 LGHNA, CDR2 YSLEER.

This clonotype came up a few times. The CDR3 here is CASSFLVPRVHNEQFF. The CDR3 DNA is TGTGCCAGCAGCTTTTTAGTCCCGAGGGTCCACAATGAGCAGTTCTTC. The chain employs TRBV7-2 and TRBJ2-1, with D maybe TRBD2 (5 bases). The CDR3 loop spans 16 amino acids. Trimming cost V 3 bases and J 5 bases, with 17 bases left between them. The germline V gene has CDR1 SGHTA and CDR2 FQGNSA.

The gene calls are TRBV6-8 and TRBJ2-5; TRBD2 aligns across 11 bases. The V gene end was trimmed by 6 bases and the J gene end by 11 bases; junction bases not matched to a gene: 14. The CDR3 extends over 15 amino acids. Germline CDR1 MNHGY, CDR2 SAAAGT. The CDR3 region is CASRMTSGKLHGQYF. The CDR3 coding sequence is TGTGCCAGCAGGATGACTAGCGGGAAACTCCACGGGCAGTACTTC.

A note on this clonotype: A read error may explain this, as a much larger clone is one base away. CDR3 DNA: TGTACTACTAGCGCACCCACAGATACGCAGTATTTT. This encodes CTTSAPTDTQYF. The gene calls are TRBV7-2 and TRBJ2-3; TRBD2 aligns across 7 bases. The CDR3 consists of 12 residues. In germline, CDR1 is SGHTA, CDR2 FQGNSA.

V usage is TRBV7-2 and J usage is TRBJ2-3, with 7 nucleotides matching TRBD2. Germline trimming cut 4 bases from V and 0 bases from J; bases unmatched to any gene: 7. The CDR3 runs to 16 residues. Germline V CDR1 and CDR2: SGHTA, FQGNSA. The CDR3 here is CASSSAGTISTDTQYF. CDR3 bases: TGTGCCAGCAGCTCGGCCGGGACTATCAGCACAGATACGCAGTATTTT.

This rearrangement joins TRBV6-6 to TRBJ1-2; D unresolved. The CDR3 covers 12 residues. Germline assignment: CDR1 MNHNY and CDR2 SVGAGI (reference sequence). The V end was cut by 7 bases, the J end by 8 bases, with 14 bases between. CDR3 bases: TGTGCCAGCACCTCGGGAGGGCTCGGCTACACCTTC. Its translation: CASTSGGLGYTF.